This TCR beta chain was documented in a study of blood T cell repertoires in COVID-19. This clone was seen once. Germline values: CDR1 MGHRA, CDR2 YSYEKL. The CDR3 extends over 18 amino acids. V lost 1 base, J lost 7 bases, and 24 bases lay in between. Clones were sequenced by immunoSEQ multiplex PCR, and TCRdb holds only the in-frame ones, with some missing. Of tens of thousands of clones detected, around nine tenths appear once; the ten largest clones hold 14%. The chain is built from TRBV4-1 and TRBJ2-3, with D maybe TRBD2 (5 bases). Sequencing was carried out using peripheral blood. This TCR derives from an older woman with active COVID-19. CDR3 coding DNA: TGCGCCAGCAGCCAAGGGCTAGCTGCCGGAGGCCTGATAAATACGCAGTATTTT. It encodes CASSQGLAAGGLINTQYF.